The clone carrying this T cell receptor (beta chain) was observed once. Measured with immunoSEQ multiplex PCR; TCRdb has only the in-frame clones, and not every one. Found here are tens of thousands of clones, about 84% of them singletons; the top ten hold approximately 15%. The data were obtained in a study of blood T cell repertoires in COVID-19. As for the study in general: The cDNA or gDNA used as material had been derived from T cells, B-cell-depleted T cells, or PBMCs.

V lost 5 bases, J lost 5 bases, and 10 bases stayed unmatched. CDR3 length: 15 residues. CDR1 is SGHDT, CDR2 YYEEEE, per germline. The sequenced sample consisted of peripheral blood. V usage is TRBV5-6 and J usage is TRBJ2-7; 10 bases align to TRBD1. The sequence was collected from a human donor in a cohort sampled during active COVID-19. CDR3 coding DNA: TGTGCCAGCAGTAGCGGGACAGGGGACGGGCACGAGCAGTACTTC. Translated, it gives CASSSGTGDGHEQYF.